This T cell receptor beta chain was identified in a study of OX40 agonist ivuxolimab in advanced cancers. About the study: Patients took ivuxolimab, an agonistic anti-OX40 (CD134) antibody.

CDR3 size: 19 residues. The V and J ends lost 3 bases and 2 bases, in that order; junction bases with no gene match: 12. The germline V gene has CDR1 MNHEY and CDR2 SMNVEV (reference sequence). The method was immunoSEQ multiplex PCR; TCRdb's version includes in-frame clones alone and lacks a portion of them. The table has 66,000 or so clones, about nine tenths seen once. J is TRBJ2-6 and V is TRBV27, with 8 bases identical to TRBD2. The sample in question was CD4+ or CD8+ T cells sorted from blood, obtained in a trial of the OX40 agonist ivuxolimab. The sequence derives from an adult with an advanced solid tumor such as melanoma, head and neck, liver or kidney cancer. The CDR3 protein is CASSFVAGGRFAGANVLTF. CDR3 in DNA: TGTGCCAGCAGTTTTGTTGCGGGCGGGAGGTTTGCTGGGGCCAACGTCCTGACTTTC.